This T cell receptor beta chain stems from a study of regulatory T cells in long-lasting Graves disease. The study's findings and limits: Whereas roughly 1,000 public clonotypes were shared by new patients, persistent patients shared more, at 2,500 to 3,500.

Relying on iRepertoire HTBI primers and Arm-PCR of CDR3 regions, the team built TCR beta libraries. Using its own MiXCR run on the multiplex PCR reads, TCRdb lists one record per CDR3 protein. The sample shows around 250,000 distinct CDR3 sequences, 15% to 20% of them seen only once. The ends lost 6 bases at V and 8 bases at J; junction bases unmatched: 7. The CDR3 covers 13 residues. In germline, CDR1 is KGHSH, CDR2 LQKENI. Time point defined: newly diagnosed GD, antithyroid drugs for less than 3 months. RNA from PBMCs was the source of the TCR library. This clonotype was observed at least ten times. Its antigen remains unknown. Separately, the same data were catalogued under a study of T cells in Graves' hyperthyroidism and ophthalmopathy.

Sequencing used peripheral blood mononuclear cells (PBMCs), obtained at new diagnosis, from a patient treated with antithyroid drugs. This receptor was taken from a woman aged 25-40 years with Graves disease. The chain links TRBV18 to TRBJ1-2; 9 bases are a match to TRBD1. The CDR3 nucleotides read TGTGCCAGCTCTTCGGGACAGGGCTTCGGCTACACCTTC. Its protein is CASSSGQGFGYTF.